The TCR beta chain described here comes from a study of cytomegalovirus exposure and HLA in healthy donors. Study outcomes and limitations: In all likelihood, a cluster of highly shared sequence variants was a sequencing artifact. Analyzed later, most CMV-associated TCR beta chains appeared HLA-restricted.

A word on this clone: Its matching antigen is unknown.

The PCR used 60 Vbeta and 13 Jbeta primers. Assay used: immunoSEQ multiplex PCR; TCRdb lists only in-frame clones, some missing. The repertoire holds 150,000 to 200,000 clones, with 60% to 80% as singletons. Germline V gene lookup returns CDR1 SQVTM and CDR2 ANQGSEA. Trimming cost V 6 bases and J 9 bases, with 21 bases left between them. The CDR3 extends over 13 amino acids. The chain uses TRBV29-1 and TRBJ2-7; TRBD2 is a possible D gene (7 bases). This clonotype was obtained from a man aged 50 or older in good health and CMV-seropositive. The source material was PBMCs. The CDR3: CSVGTGGPGGQYF. CDR3 nucleotide sequence: TGCAGCGTAGGGACGGGGGGCCCTGGCGGGCAGTACTTC.